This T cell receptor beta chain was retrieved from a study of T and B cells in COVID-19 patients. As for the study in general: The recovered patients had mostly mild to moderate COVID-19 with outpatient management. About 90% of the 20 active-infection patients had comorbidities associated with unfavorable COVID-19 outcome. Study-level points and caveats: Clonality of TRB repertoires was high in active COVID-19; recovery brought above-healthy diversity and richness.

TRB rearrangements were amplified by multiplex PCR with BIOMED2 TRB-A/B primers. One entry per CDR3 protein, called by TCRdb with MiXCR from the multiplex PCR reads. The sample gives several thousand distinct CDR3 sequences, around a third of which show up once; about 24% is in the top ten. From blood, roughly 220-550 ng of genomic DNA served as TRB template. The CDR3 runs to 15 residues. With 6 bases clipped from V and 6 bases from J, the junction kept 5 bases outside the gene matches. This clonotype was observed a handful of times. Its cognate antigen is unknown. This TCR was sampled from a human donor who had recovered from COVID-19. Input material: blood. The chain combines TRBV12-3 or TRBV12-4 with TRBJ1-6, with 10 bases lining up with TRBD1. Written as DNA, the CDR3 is TGTGCCAGCAGGTTTCGACAGGGGGCTAATTCACCCCTCCACTTT. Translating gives CASRFRQGANSPLHF.